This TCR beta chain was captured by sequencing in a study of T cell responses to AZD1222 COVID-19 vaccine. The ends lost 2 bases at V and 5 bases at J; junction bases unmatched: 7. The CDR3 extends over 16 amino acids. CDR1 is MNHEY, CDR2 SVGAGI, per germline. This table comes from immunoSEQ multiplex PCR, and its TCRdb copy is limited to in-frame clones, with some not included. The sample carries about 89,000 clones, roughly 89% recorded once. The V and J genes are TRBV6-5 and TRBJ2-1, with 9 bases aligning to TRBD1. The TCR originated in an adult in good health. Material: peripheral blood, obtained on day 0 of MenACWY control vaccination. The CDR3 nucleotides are TGTGCCAGCAGTTACAGCGCGGGACAGGGTAACAATGAGCAGTTCTTC. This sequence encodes CASSYSAGQGNNEQFF.